Following are 17 T cell receptor beta chains from one sample sequenced in a study of blood T cell repertoires in COVID-19. Assay used: immunoSEQ multiplex PCR; TCRdb lists only in-frame clones, some missing. The sample yields some 530,000 clones, around 85% seen once. The sequenced material came from peripheral blood. These receptors all stem from a human donor in a cohort sampled during active COVID-19.

CDR3 sequence (DNA): TGTGCCAGCTCGCCCGCGGCTAGCGGGGCGCGAGGAGGGTACTTC. Protein product: CASSPAASGARGGYF. V is TRBV18 and J is TRBJ2-5, with 9 bases aligning to TRBD2. V lost 6 bases, J lost 13 bases, and 18 bases stayed unmatched. This CDR3 has 15 amino acids. The V gene's germline CDR1 is KGHSH and CDR2 LQKENI.

The V and J genes are TRBV3-1 (or the pseudogene TRBV3-2) and TRBJ2-1, with 7 bases fitting TRBD1. This CDR3 spans 13 amino acids. J lost 10 bases, V lost 0 bases, and 3 bases had no gene match. Per the germline V gene, CDR1 is LGHDT and CDR2 is YNNKEL (reference sequence). Here the CDR3 DNA reads TGTGCCAGCAGCCAAGAAGGGGGCCGGGAGCAGTTCTTC. Its protein is CASSQEGGREQFF.

J is TRBJ1-2 and V is TRBV11-3; 10 bases are shared with TRBD1. The CDR3 consists of 15 residues. Trimming at V came to 5 bases and at J to 7 bases, leaving 10 bases not matched to a gene. Germline CDR1 SGHNT, CDR2 YENEEA. The CDR3 loop is CASSEGTGELFGYTF. The CDR3 region has the DNA TGTGCCAGCAGCGAAGGGACAGGGGAATTATTTGGCTACACCTTC.

The gene calls are TRBV27 and TRBJ1-1; 9 bases fit TRBD1. In germline, CDR1 is MNHEY, CDR2 SMNVEV (reference sequence). Trimming at V came to 6 bases and at J to 5 bases, leaving 4 bases not matched to a gene. The CDR3 runs 13 residues. The CDR3 reads CASSRTGVTEAFF. The CDR3, as DNA: TGTGCCAGCAGCAGGACAGGGGTAACTGAAGCTTTCTTT.

This rearrangement joins TRBV5-1 to TRBJ2-3; the D is unclear. CDR1 is SGHRS and CDR2 is YFSETQ in the germline V gene. V gave up 0 bases and J gave up 4 bases, with 12 bases separating them. The CDR3 sequence is 15 residues long. The CDR3 nucleotides are TGCGCCAGCAGCTTGGGACTCCTCCTCTCAGATACGCAGTATTTT. Protein: CASSLGLLLSDTQYF.

The chain links TRBV6-1 to TRBJ2-1; no definite D call. The germline gives CDR1 MNHNS, CDR2 SASEGT. Trimming took 1 base from V and 9 from J, leaving 13 bases between them. This CDR3 region has 14 residues. CDR3: CASSEVLLRSEQFF. For the CDR3, the DNA is TGTGCCAGCAGTGAAGTCCTTCTTAGAAGTGAGCAGTTCTTC.

Comment on this clone: At the DNA level, this CDR3 is encoded by other sequences in the same sample as well. The V call is TRBV30, the J call TRBJ1-2; no clear D. The ends were cut back, 0 bases at V and 5 bases at J, with 13 bases in the middle. The CDR3 extends over 14 amino acids. CDR1 GTSNPN and CDR2 SVGIG come from the germline V gene (reference sequence). CDR3 region: CAWSVGAGNYGYTF. CDR3 DNA: TGTGCCTGGAGTGTCGGCGCCGGGAATTATGGCTACACCTTC.

This clone was seen only once. The chain recombines TRBV7-2 with TRBJ2-1; TRBD2 matches at 10 bases. The CDR3 sequence is 16 residues long. V shed 5 bases and J 4 bases; nucleotides not matched to a gene: 8. Per germline, CDR1 SGHTA and CDR2 FQGNSA. CDR3 loop: CASSTRTSGLYNEQFF. The CDR3 DNA follows: TGTGCCAGCAGCACCAGGACTAGCGGATTGTACAATGAGCAGTTCTTC. Based on the CDR3 plus reference TRBV7-2 and TRBJ2-1, the full variable domain is GAGVSQSPSNKVTEKGKDVELRCDPISGHTALYWYRQSLGQGLEFLIYFQGNSAPDKSGLPSDRFSAERTGGSVSTLTIQRTQQEDSAVYLCASSTRTSGLYNEQFFGPGTRLTVL.

V gene TRBV7-2 combines with J gene TRBJ2-1; the match to TRBD2 covers 10 bases. Germline CDR1 reads SGHTA; CDR2 reads FQGNSA. This CDR3 has 16 amino acids. V gave up 2 bases and J gave up 3 bases; unmatched junction bases: 4. The chain's CDR3 is CASSLSASGSYNEQFF. The DNA of the CDR3 is TGTGCCAGCAGCTTATCGGCTAGCGGGAGCTACAATGAGCAGTTCTTC.

The chain combines TRBV5-4 with TRBJ2-7; maybe TRBD2 (6 bases). Trimming removed 1 base from V and 9 bases from J, with 11 bases in between. Germline assignment: CDR1 SGHNT and CDR2 YYREEE (reference sequence). The CDR3 extends over 12 amino acids. The CDR3 bases are TGTGCCAGCAGCTTGCCGGGGGTCGCGCAGTACTTC. Encoded protein: CASSLPGVAQYF.

V gene TRBV28 combines with J gene TRBJ2-7; D uncertain. Germline values: CDR1 MDHEN, CDR2 SYDVKM. The V and J ends lost 5 bases and 2 bases respectively, with 10 bases between them. The CDR3 contains 13 residues. This chain's CDR3 is CASSPLVAYEQYF. DNA of the CDR3: TGTGCCAGCAGTCCCCTGGTAGCCTACGAGCAGTACTTC.

The chain couples TRBV5-8 to TRBJ1-1; 8 bases are a match to TRBD1. This CDR3 region has 14 residues. Germline loops: CDR1 SGHTS, CDR2 YDEGEE. The J segment lost 7 bases and the V segment lost 1 base, leaving 6 bases of the junction unmatched. The CDR3 nucleotides are TGTGCCAGCAGCTTGAGGCAGGGGGCAGGTGAAGCTTTCTTT. It yields the protein CASSLRQGAGEAFF.

This chain uses TRBV9 with TRBJ2-1; 8 nucleotides line up with TRBD2. V lost 4 bases, J lost 0 bases, and 6 bases stayed unmatched. CDR1 and CDR2 (germline): SGDLS, YYNGEE. The CDR3 contains 16 residues. The DNA for the CDR3 is TGTGCCAGCAGCAAAAGCGGGGGAAGCTCCTACAATGAGCAGTTCTTC. Translated, it gives CASSKSGGSSYNEQFF.

The chain has TRBV9 and TRBJ1-1, with D tentatively TRBD1 (5 bases). The germline V and J ends were trimmed by 3 bases and 4 bases, with 19 bases remaining between them. Germline V gene sequence: CDR1 SGDLS, CDR2 YYNGEE. The CDR3 contains 16 residues. The CDR3 sequence is CASSASLGRPGTEAFF. DNA for the CDR3: TGTGCCAGCAGCGCTTCCCTGGGGCGCCCGGGCACTGAAGCTTTCTTT.

This rearrangement joins TRBV18 to TRBJ2-7; 7 nucleotides match TRBD2. Trimming took 3 bases from V and 6 from J; bases not matched to a gene: 8. In germline, CDR1 is KGHSH, CDR2 LQKENI. CDR3 length: 14 amino acids. CDR3 bases: TGTGCCAGCTCACCGTATCTAGCGGAAGTCGAGCAGTACTTC. Protein product: CASSPYLAEVEQYF.

This clone was recorded only once. The V gene is TRBV5-1, the J gene TRBJ1-5; possible D gene TRBD1, 5 bases. CDR1 SGHRS and CDR2 YFSETQ come from the germline V gene. V was shortened by 9 bases and J by 2 bases, with 15 bases between the two germline ends. There are 14 residues in the CDR3. As DNA, the CDR3 is TGCGCCACCCAGGGAGGGTCAGGCAATCAGCCCCAGCATTTT. Residues: CATQGGSGNQPQHF. Based on the CDR3 plus reference TRBV5-1 and TRBJ1-5, the full variable domain is KAGVTQTPRYLIKTRGQQVTLSCSPISGHRSVSWYQQTPGQGLQFLFEYFSETQRNKGNFPGRFSGRQFSNSRSEMNVSTLELGDSALYLCATQGGSGNQPQHFGDGTRLSIL.

The V call is TRBV19, the J call TRBJ1-2; 7 positions match TRBD1. CDR3 size: 12 residues. V lost 6 bases and J lost 8; bases outside the gene matches: 6. The germline CDR1 and CDR2 sequences are LNHDA and SQIVND (reference sequence). The CDR3 DNA reads as TGTGCCAGTAGCCAAGACAGGGCCGGCTACACCTTC. Protein sequence: CASSQDRAGYTF.